This T cell receptor (beta chain) was captured in a study of beta chain features in type 1 diabetes. TCRB transcripts that were expressed got sequenced, as all of the isolated RNA had been reverse transcribed. The assay was immunoSEQ multiplex PCR, and TCRdb's table has in-frame clones only and misses some. Among more than 250,000 clones listed, roughly 25% were seen once. General study findings and limits: Within each of all four CD4+ subsets, Type 1 diabetes patients had TCRB CDR3s that were moderately but significantly shorter.

As to this clone: What it binds is not known.

The CDR3 is made up of 15 amino acids. After removal of 3 bases from V and 4 bases from J, the junction contained 7 bases not matched to a gene. The V gene's germline CDR1 is LNHNV and CDR2 YYDKDF (reference sequence). The J gene is TRBJ2-3, the V gene TRBV15, with 7 bases matching TRBD1. What was sequenced was naive CD4+ T cells from blood. The receptor comes from a woman aged 25 to 39 with type 1 diabetes. CDR3 sequence (DNA): TGTGCCACCAGCAGTCCGGGACAGACACCAGATACGCAGTATTTT. Its protein product is CATSSPGQTPDTQYF.